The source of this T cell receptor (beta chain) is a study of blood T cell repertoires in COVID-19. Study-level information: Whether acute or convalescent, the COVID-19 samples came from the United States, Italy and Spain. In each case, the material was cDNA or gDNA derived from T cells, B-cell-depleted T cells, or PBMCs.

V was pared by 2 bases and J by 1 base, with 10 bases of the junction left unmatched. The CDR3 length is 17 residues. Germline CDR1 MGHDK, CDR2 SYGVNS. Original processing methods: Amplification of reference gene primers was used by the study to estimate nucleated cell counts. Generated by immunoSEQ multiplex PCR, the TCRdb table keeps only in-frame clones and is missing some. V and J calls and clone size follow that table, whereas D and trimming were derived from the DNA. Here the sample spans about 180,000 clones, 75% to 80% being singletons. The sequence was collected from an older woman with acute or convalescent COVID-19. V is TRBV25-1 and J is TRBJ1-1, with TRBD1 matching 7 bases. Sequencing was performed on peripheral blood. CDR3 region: CASSESPSWTGNTEAFF. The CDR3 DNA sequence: TGTGCCAGCAGTGAAAGTCCCTCCTGGACAGGGAACACTGAAGCTTTCTTT.